This T cell receptor (beta chain) was recovered during a study of OX40 agonist ivuxolimab in advanced cancers. The wider study: Ivuxolimab is an agonistic anti-OX40 (CD134) antibody, and patients were treated with it. Mean age around 60 years, range 23 to 79; nearly 85% male. Study-wide points: In CD8+ T cells, expanded clones were on average more numerous than in CD4+.

A history of autoimmune disease or systemic immunosuppression excluded patients. Profiled with immunoSEQ multiplex PCR; TCRdb holds only in-frame clones, not every one. This table has around 100,000 clones, roughly 90% appearing once. As regards this clone: Its matching antigen is unknown.

V lost 7 bases, J lost 3 bases, and 8 bases stayed unmatched. Germline loops: CDR1 LNHDA, CDR2 SQIVND (reference sequence). The CDR3 consists of 15 residues. The V gene is TRBV19, the J gene TRBJ2-2; 7 nucleotides align to TRBD2. The specimen was CD4+ or CD8+ T cells sorted from blood, collected in a trial of the OX40 agonist ivuxolimab. This TCR derives from an adult with an advanced solid tumor such as melanoma, head and neck, liver or kidney cancer. The CDR3 loop is CASNLREDHTGELFF. CDR3 coding DNA: TGTGCCAGTAACCTTCGGGAGGATCACACCGGGGAGCTGTTTTTT.